This entry concerns a single TCR beta chain. This sample stems from a study of blood T cell repertoires in COVID-19. Study-level background: Samples came from the United States, Italy and Spain, spanning acute and convalescent COVID-19. The analysed material was cDNA or gDNA that came from T cells, B-cell-depleted T cells, or PBMCs.

The germline CDR1 and CDR2 sequences are SNHLY and FYNNEI. V lost 3 bases and J lost 9; bases outside the gene matches: 7. There are 15 residues in the CDR3. Original data processing: For nucleated cells, counts were estimated from reference gene primer amplification. The data were produced by immunoSEQ multiplex PCR, yet TCRdb's version contains in-frame clones alone and is incomplete. The V and J calls and clone size were taken over from that table, and D and trimming were inferred from the DNA. The table records 200,000 to 250,000 clones, approximately 84% of them present only once. The sequence was collected from a woman aged 25-40 years who had recovered from COVID-19. The chain links TRBV2 to TRBJ2-2; TRBD1 agrees at 10 bases. The sample was peripheral blood. The CDR3 nucleotides read TGTGCCAGCAGTGAGACAGGGGGCATTTACCGGGAGCTGTTTTTT. This encodes CASSETGGIYRELFF.